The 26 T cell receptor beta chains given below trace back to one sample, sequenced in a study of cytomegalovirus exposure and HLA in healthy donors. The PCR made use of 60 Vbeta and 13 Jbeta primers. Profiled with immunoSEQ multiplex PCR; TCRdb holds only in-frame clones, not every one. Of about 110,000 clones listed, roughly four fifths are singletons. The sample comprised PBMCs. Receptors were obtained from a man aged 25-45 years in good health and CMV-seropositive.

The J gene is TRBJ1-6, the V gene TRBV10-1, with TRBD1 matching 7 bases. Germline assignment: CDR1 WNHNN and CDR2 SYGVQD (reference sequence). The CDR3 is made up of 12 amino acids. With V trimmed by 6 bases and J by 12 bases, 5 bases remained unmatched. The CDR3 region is CASSTRQGPLHF. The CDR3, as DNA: TGCGCCAGCAGCACCCGACAGGGACCCCTCCACTTT.

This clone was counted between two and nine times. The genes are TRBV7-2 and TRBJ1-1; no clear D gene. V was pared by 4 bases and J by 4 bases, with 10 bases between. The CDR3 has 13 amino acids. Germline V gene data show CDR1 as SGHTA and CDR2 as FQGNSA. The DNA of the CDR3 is TGTGCCAGCAGCTCTAATTACCGCACTGAAGCTTTCTTT. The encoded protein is CASSSNYRTEAFF.

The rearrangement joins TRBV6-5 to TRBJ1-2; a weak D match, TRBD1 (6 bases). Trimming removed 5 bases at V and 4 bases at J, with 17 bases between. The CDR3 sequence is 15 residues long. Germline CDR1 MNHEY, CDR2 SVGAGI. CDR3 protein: CASSPGHRVGYGYTF. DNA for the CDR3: TGTGCCAGCAGTCCCGGTCACAGGGTTGGCTATGGCTACACCTTC.

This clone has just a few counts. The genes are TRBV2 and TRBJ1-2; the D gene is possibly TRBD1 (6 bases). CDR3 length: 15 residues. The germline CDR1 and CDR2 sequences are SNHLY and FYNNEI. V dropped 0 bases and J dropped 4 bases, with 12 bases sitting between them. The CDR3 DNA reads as TGTGCCAGCAGTGAAGCCGCGGGGGGCCCCTATGGCTACACCTTC. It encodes CASSEAAGGPYGYTF.

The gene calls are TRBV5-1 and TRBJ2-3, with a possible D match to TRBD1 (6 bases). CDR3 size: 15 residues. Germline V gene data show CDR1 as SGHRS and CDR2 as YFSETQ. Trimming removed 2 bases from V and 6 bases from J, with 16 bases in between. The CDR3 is CASSLTLRGTDTQYF. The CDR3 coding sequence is TGCGCCAGCAGCTTAACCTTGAGGGGGACCGATACGCAGTATTTT.

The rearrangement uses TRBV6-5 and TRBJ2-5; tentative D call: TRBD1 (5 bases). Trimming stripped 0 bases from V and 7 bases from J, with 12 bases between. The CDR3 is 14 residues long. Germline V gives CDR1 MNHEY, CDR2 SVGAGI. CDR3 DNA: TGTGCCAGCAGTTACTCCCTGGGTCAGGGGACCCAGTACTTC. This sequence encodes CASSYSLGQGTQYF.

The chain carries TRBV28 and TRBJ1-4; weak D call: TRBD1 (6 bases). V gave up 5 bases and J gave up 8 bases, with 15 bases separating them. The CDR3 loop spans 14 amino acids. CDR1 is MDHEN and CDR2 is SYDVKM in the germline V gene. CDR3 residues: CASSLRTEWEKLFF. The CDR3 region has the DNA TGTGCCAGCAGTCTCCGGACAGAATGGGAAAAACTGTTTTTT. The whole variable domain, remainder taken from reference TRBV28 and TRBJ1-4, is DVKVTQSSRYLVKRTGEKVFLECVQDMDHENMFWYRQDPGLGLRLIYFSYDVKMKEKGDIPEGYSVSREKKERFSLILESASTNQTSMYLCASSLRTEWEKLFFGSGTQLSVL.

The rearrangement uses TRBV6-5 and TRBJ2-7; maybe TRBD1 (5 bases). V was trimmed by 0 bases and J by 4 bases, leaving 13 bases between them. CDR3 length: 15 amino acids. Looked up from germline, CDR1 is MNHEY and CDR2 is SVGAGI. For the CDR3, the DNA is TGTGCCAGCAGTTACTCGCACATCCAGGGATACGAGCAGTACTTC. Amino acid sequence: CASSYSHIQGYEQYF.

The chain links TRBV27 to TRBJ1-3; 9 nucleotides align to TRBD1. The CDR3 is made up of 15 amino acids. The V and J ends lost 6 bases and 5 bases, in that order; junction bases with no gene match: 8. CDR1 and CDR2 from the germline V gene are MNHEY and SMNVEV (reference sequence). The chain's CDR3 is CASSPTGGKRNTIYF. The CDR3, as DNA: TGTGCCAGCAGCCCCACAGGGGGCAAAAGAAACACCATATATTTT.

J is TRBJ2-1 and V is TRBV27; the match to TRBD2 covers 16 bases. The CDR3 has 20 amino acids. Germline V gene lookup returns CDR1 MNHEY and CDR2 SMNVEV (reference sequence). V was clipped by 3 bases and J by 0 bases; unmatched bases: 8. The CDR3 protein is CASSFRPGLAGGSSYNEQFF. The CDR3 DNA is TGTGCCAGCAGTTTTCGACCGGGACTAGCGGGAGGGAGCTCCTACAATGAGCAGTTCTTC.

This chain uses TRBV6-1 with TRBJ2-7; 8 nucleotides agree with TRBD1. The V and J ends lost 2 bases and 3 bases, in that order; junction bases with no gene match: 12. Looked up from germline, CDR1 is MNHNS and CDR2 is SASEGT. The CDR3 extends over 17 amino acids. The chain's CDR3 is CASSERGRGTGLYEQYF. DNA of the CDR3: TGTGCCAGCAGTGAAAGAGGAAGGGGGACAGGACTCTACGAGCAGTACTTC.

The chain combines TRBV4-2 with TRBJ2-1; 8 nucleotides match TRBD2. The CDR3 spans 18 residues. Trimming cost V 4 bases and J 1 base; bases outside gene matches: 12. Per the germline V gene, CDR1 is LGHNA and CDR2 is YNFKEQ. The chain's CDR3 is CASSPGTRADHSYNEQFF. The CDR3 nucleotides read TGTGCCAGCAGCCCTGGGACTAGAGCAGATCATTCCTACAATGAGCAGTTCTTC.

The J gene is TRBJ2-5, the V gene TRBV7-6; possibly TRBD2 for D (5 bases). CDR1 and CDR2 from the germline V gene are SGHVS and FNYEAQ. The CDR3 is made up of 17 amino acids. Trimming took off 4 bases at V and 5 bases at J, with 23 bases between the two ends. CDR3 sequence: CASSSPPGQRPPETQYF. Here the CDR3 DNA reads TGTGCCAGCAGCTCCCCCCCCGGTCAGCGGCCTCCGGAGACCCAGTACTTC.

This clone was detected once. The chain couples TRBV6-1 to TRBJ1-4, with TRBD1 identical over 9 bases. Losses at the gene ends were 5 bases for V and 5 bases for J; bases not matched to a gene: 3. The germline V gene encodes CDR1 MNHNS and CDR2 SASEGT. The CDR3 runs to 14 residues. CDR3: CASSTGTGNEKLFF. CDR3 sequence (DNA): TGTGCCAGCAGTACCGGGACAGGGAATGAAAAACTGTTTTTT.

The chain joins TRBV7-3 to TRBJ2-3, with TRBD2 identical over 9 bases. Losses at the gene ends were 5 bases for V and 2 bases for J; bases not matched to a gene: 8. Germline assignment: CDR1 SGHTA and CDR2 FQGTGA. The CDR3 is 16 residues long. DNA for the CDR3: TGTGCCAGCAGCCGCAGCGGGGGGACTTTCACAGATACGCAGTATTTT. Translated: CASSRSGGTFTDTQYF. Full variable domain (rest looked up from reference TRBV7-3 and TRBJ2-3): GAGVSQTPSNKVTEKGKYVELRCDPISGHTALYWYRQSLGQGPEFLIYFQGTGAADDSGLPNDRFFAVRPEGSVSTLKIQRTERGDSAVYLCASSRSGGTFTDTQYFGPGTRLTVL.

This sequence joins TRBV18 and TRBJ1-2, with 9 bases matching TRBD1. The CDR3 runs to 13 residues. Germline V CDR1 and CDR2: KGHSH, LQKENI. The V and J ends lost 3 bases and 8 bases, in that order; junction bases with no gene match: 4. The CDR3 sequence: CASSPRTGEGYTF. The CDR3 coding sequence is TGTGCCAGCTCACCTCGGACAGGGGAAGGCTACACCTTC.

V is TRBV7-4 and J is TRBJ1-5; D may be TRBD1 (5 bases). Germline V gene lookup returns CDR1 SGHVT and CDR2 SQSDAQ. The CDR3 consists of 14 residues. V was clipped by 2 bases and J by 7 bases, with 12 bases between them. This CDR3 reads CASSLIQGSQPQHF. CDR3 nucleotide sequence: TGTGCCAGCAGCTTAATCCAGGGTAGCCAGCCCCAGCATTTT.

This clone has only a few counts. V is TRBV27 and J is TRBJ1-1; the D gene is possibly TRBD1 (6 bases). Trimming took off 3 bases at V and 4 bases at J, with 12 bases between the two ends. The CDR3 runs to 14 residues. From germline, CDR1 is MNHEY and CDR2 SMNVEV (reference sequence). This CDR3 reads CASSLGGAGTEAFF. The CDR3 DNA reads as TGTGCCAGCAGTTTGGGGGGGGCTGGCACTGAAGCTTTCTTT.

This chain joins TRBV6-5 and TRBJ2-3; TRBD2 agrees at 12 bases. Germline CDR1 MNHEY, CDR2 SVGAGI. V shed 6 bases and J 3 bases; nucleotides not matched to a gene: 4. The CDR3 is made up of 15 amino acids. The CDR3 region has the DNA TGTGCCAGCAGGCACCTAGCGGGAGGGACAGATACGCAGTATTTT. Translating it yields CASRHLAGGTDTQYF.

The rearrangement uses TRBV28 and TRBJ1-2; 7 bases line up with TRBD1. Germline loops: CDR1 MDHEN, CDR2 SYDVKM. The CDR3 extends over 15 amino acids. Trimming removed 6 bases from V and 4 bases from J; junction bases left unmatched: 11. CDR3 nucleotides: TGTGCCAGCAGACGCCGACAGAGGGGGCCCTATGGCTACACCTTC. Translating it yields CASRRRQRGPYGYTF.

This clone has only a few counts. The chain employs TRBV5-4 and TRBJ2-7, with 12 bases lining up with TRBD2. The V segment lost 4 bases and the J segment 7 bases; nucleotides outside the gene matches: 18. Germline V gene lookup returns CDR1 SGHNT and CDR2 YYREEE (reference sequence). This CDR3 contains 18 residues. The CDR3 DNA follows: TGTGCCAGCAGCGGGGGAACTAGCGGGGGGCCTACTACGGGGGAGCAGTACTTC. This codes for CASSGGTSGGPTTGEQYF.

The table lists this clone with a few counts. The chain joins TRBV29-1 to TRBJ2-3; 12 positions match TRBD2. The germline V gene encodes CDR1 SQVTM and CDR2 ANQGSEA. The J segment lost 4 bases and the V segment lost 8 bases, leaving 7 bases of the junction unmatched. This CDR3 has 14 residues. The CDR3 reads CSLVGTSGSDTQYF. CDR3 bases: TGCAGCTTAGTTGGGACTAGCGGGTCAGATACGCAGTATTTT.

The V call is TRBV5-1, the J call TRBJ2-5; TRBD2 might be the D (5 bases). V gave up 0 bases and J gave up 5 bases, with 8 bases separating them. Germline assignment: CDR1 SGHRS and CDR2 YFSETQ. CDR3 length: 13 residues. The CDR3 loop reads CASSLEGGETQYF. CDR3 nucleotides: TGCGCCAGCAGCTTGGAAGGCGGGGAGACCCAGTACTTC.

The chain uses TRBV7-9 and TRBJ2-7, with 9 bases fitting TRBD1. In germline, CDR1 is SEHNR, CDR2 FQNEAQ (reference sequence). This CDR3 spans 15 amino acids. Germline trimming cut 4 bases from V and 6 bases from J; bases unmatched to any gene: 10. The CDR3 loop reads CASSSTRTGASEQYF. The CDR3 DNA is TGTGCCAGCAGCTCAACCCGGACAGGGGCGTCCGAGCAGTACTTC.

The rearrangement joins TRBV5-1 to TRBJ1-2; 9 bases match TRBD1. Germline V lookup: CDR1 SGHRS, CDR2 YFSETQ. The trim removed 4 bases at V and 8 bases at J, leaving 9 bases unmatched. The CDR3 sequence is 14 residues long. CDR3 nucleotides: TGCGCCAGCAGCCAACAAGGACAGGGGACGGGCTACACCTTC. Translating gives CASSQQGQGTGYTF.

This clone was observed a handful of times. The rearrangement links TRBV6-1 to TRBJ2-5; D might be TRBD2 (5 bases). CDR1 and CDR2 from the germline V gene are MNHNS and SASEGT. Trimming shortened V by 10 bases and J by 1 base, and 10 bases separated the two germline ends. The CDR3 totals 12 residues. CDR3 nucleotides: TGTGCCACCGGACTTGGCCAAGAGACCCAGTACTTC. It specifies CATGLGQETQYF.